Here is one T cell receptor beta chain with its context. This receptor's antigen is unknown. Base qualities are not provided; no much larger clone lies one nucleotide away. Taken from the germline V gene (reference sequence), the CDR1 and CDR2 loops are LGHDT and YNNKEL. V gives up 1 base and J gives up 6 bases, and the segment between their germline ends measures 13 bases. The CDR3, from cysteine to phenylalanine, totals 14 residues. CDR3 DNA is the only sequence kept; it has 42 bases, read in frame from the first base. The immunoSEQ Assay, a bias-controlled multiplex PCR, was used to amplify TCRbeta CDR3 regions from genomic DNA. From the authors' description of their analysis: The number of nucleated cells in each sample was estimated by amplification of reference gene primers within the assay. Sequence reads were collapsed and filtered to measure the absolute abundance of every unique TCRbeta CDR3 rearrangement. For each sample, productive Simpson clonality was calculated as the square root of Simpson's diversity index across productive rearrangements. Imported from immuneACCESS, the table was reduced by TCRdb to in-frame sequences with V and J called. These copies leave out some clones; in studies compared against another copy, an unresolved V gene accounts for under half, and the cause of the remainder is not known. The DNA gave D and trimming, while V, J and clone size come from that table. The sample includes about half a million clones, with 70% to 90% observed a single time. Together, the top ten hold approximately 3.2% of the sample.

Collaborating institutions collected whole blood in K2EDTA tubes following their own protocols. For TCRbeta analysis, collaborators shipped samples as frozen whole blood, isolated PBMCs, or DNA extracted from either of those sample types. The sample belongs to a study of blood T cell repertoires in COVID-19 (dated by TCRdb to about 2020). For the study in its entirety: Samples covering the acute and convalescent phases of COVID-19 were provided by collaborators in the United States, Italy and Spain. The samples were drawn from two sources: the first 160 participants of the ongoing ImmuneRACE study, and 1,000 to 1,500 subjects contributed by 6 global collaborators. Where HLA class I and class II types were available, the types were taken from metadata supplied by the sample provider, not from assay-based typing. Nearly every sample came with metadata listing a de-identified subject ID, COVID-19 status, age in years and sex. The material from the prospective study consisted of cDNA or gDNA derived from T cells, B-cell-depleted T cells, or PBMCs. A freely available public database, intended as a resource for researchers studying the immune response to SARS-CoV-2, is where the repertoires were released. Subjects who had been exposed to COVID-19, were actively infected with it, or had recovered from it provided the deeply sampled blood TCRbeta repertoires that made up the dataset.

General conclusions and limits of the study: Clinical and demographic metadata were provided uncurated, with the amount varying by source and participant.

The V and J segments used are TRBV3-1 (or the pseudogene TRBV3-2) and TRBJ2-7; 7 matching bases give a weak D call of TRBD2. The TCR sequence derives from a human donor in a cohort sampled during active COVID-19. Specimen: peripheral blood. CDR3 protein: CASSQGGGGPEQYF. Here is the DNA: TGTGCCAGCAGCCAAGGTGGGGGGGGGCCCGAGCAGTACTTC.